This T cell receptor beta chain was recorded in a study of blood T cell repertoires in COVID-19. Study information: The study drew acute and convalescent COVID-19 samples from the United States, Italy and Spain. Nucleic acid was either cDNA or gDNA, and it came from T cells, B-cell-depleted T cells, or PBMCs.

This clone was observed once. Data came from immunoSEQ multiplex PCR; TCRdb stores just in-frame clones and leaves some out. Here the sample spans roughly 100,000 clones, under 75% being singletons. CDR3 length: 15 residues. Germline V CDR1 and CDR2: SGHTA, FQGNSA. The J segment lost 8 bases and the V segment lost 1 base, leaving 8 bases of the junction unmatched. Sequencing was carried out using peripheral blood. This chain connects TRBV7-2 to TRBJ2-1, with TRBD2 matching 7 bases. The TCR comes from a man at least 80 years old with acute or convalescent COVID-19. CDR3 bases: TGTGCCAGCAGCTTAGGCCTAGCGGTCGCTGATGAGCAGTTCTTC. Its translation is CASSLGLAVADEQFF.